These T cell receptor beta chains were read from a single sample in a study of CD8 T cells in Susac syndrome. In TCRdb, the immunoSEQ multiplex PCR reads were re-called with MiXCR into one record per CDR3 protein. This table holds some 75,000 distinct CDR3 sequences, approximately 93% found once. Input material: CD8+ T cells from PBMCs. The receptors shown here come from a human donor with Susac syndrome. CDR3s include the opening cysteine and the closing phenylalanine or tryptophan. A D gene is named only where the DNA matches it firmly. For some rows the clone size is stated as once, few or many, or as a class when expanded; others skip it.

J gene	clone size	D gene	V gene	CDR3 protein	CDR3 DNA
TRBJ2-2	NA	TRBD1	TRBV6-1	CASLGQGANPNTGELFF	TGTGCCAGCTTGGGACAGGGGGCTAATCCGAACACCGGGGAGCTGTTTTTT
TRBJ1-2	once	NA	TRBV20-1	CSATGARAYGYTF	TGCAGTGCTACTGGGGCAAGGGCCTATGGCTACACCTTC
TRBJ2-3	NA	TRBD1	TRBV28	CASSPRTGHTDTQYF	TGTGCCAGCAGTCCCCGGACAGGTCACACAGATACGCAGTATTTT
TRBJ2-1	NA	TRBD2	TRBV4-2	CASSPYLLGLAASYNEQFF	TGTGCCAGCAGCCCCTATCTTCTGGGACTAGCGGCCTCCTACAATGAGCAGTTCTTC
TRBJ2-1	few	TRBD2	TRBV2	CASSAELAGGRHEQFF	TGTGCCAGCAGTGCGGAACTAGCGGGGGGGCGCCATGAGCAGTTCTTC
TRBJ2-5	NA	TRBD2	TRBV2	CASRGLAGEETQYF	TGTGCCAGTAGAGGACTAGCGGGGGAGGAGACCCAGTACTTC
TRBJ1-2	once	NA	TRBV5-4	CASSRANNYGYTF	TGTGCCAGCAGCCGAGCCAATAACTATGGCTACACCTTC
TRBJ2-7	NA	TRBD1	TRBV7-9	CASSSRQGALEQYF	TGTGCCAGCAGCTCCCGGCAGGGGGCTCTCGAGCAGTACTTC
TRBJ2-7	NA	NA	TRBV12-3/TRBV12-4	CASSRSGYEQYF	TGTGCCAGCAGCCGGAGCGGCTACGAGCAGTACTTC
TRBJ2-1	NA	NA	TRBV3-1	CASSQDQQVYNEQFF	TGTGCCAGCAGCCAAGATCAGCAGGTTTACAATGAGCAGTTCTTC
TRBJ1-5	NA	TRBD1	TRBV4-2	CASSQDLATGGQPQHF	TGTGCCAGCAGCCAAGACCTCGCTACAGGGGGACAGCCCCAGCATTTT
TRBJ2-7	NA	NA	TRBV6-5	CASRPSGLSYEQYF	TGTGCCAGCAGGCCGTCGGGGTTATCCTACGAGCAGTACTTC
TRBJ2-7	NA	TRBD2	TRBV28	CASSPGTSGSSVYEQYF	TGTGCCAGCAGTCCCGGGACTAGCGGGAGTTCAGTCTACGAGCAGTACTTC
TRBJ2-1	NA	NA	TRBV9	CASSLTSNEQFF	TGTGCCAGCAGCTTGACTTCCAATGAGCAGTTCTTC
TRBJ2-7	NA	NA	TRBV27	CASSSVTGARPGEQYF	TGTGCCAGCAGTTCAGTGACAGGAGCCCGACCCGGCGAGCAGTACTTC
TRBJ1-1	NA	TRBD1	TRBV30	CAWSARTGGSSEAFF	TGTGCCTGGAGTGCAAGGACAGGGGGGTCCTCGGAAGCTTTCTTT
TRBJ1-4	NA	NA	TRBV7-9	CASSPMGEKLFF	TGTGCCAGCAGCCCCATGGGGGAAAAACTGTTTTTT
TRBJ2-3	once	NA	TRBV5-1	CASTEGGAISTDTQYF	TGCGCCAGCACCGAGGGGGGGGCCATCAGCACAGATACGCAGTATTTT
TRBJ2-3	NA	NA	TRBV7-6	CASSWTNGNTDTQYF	TGTGCCAGCAGCTGGACTAACGGGAACACAGATACGCAGTATTTT
TRBJ2-6	NA	NA	TRBV7-6	CASSVAGANVLTF	TGTGCCAGCAGCGTCGCTGGGGCCAACGTCCTGACTTTC
TRBJ1-5	NA	TRBD1	TRBV20-1	CSAATGDYSNQPQHF	TGCAGTGCTGCGACAGGGGACTATAGCAATCAGCCCCAGCATTTT
TRBJ2-7	once	TRBD2	TRBV5-6	CASSSGAYYEQYF	TGTGCCAGCAGCAGCGGGGCATACTACGAGCAGTACTTC
TRBJ2-1	NA	NA	TRBV5-6	CASSLGQSLHEQFF	TGTGCCAGCAGCTTGGGACAGAGCCTTCATGAGCAGTTCTTC
TRBJ1-1	few	NA	TRBV6-1	CASSGRDPTEAFF	TGTGCCAGCAGTGGAAGGGATCCCACTGAAGCTTTCTTT
TRBJ1-1	NA	NA	TRBV18	CASSPSRGAQNTEAFF	TGTGCCAGCTCACCATCTAGGGGCGCCCAGAACACTGAAGCTTTCTTT
TRBJ1-2	NA	NA	TRBV4-3	CASSPAVGEQYGYTF	TGCGCCAGCAGCCCAGCAGTCGGGGAACAGTATGGCTACACCTTC
TRBJ1-2	NA	NA	TRBV10-3	CAISETTDNYGYTF	TGTGCCATCAGTGAGACAACAGACAACTATGGCTACACCTTC
TRBJ2-7	NA	TRBD1	TRBV20-1	CSARTGTGGTYEQYF	TGCAGTGCTAGAACCGGGACAGGGGGAACCTACGAGCAGTACTTC
TRBJ1-4	NA	TRBD1	TRBV6-1	CASSRDRFNEKLFF	TGTGCCAGCAGCCGGGACAGATTTAATGAAAAACTGTTTTTT
TRBJ2-1	NA	TRBD2	TRBV29-1	CSASRAGGFYNEQFF	TGCAGCGCTTCTCGTGCGGGGGGATTCTACAATGAGCAGTTCTTC
TRBJ2-7	once	TRBD2	TRBV20-1	CSARLMTSGAYEQYF	TGCAGTGCTAGATTGATGACTAGCGGTGCCTACGAGCAGTACTTC
TRBJ1-2	NA	TRBD1	TRBV29-1	CSAPGQGVYSYTF	TGCAGCGCTCCGGGACAGGGCGTCTATAGCTACACCTTC
TRBJ2-1	NA	NA	TRBV20-1	CSASGGSGASSSYNEQFF	TGCAGTGCTAGTGGCGGGTCGGGGGCCTCGAGCTCCTACAATGAGCAGTTCTTC
TRBJ1-2	NA	TRBD1	TRBV29-1	CSVGQGAYGYTF	TGCAGCGTTGGACAGGGGGCTTATGGCTACACCTTC
TRBJ2-7	NA	NA	TRBV28	CASSLRLQRKGEQYF	TGTGCCAGCAGTTTGAGACTTCAGAGAAAGGGGGAGCAGTACTTC
TRBJ1-3	NA	NA	TRBV7-9	CASSPSSGNTIYF	TGTGCCAGCAGCCCGAGCTCTGGAAACACCATATATTTT
TRBJ2-5	NA	NA	TRBV5-5	CASSPLAGTKETQYF	TGTGCCAGCAGCCCCCTGGCAGGGACCAAGGAGACCCAGTACTTC
TRBJ1-1	NA	NA	TRBV20-1	CSAPSRNTEAFF	TGCAGTGCCCCCTCGAGGAACACTGAAGCTTTCTTT
TRBJ2-5	NA	NA	TRBV30	CAWAALGETQYF	TGTGCCTGGGCCGCCCTGGGAGAGACCCAGTACTTC
TRBJ2-7	once	TRBD1	TRBV6-2/TRBV6-3	CASSHHRGHFYEQYF	TGTGCCAGCAGTCACCACAGGGGCCACTTCTACGAGCAGTACTTC
TRBJ2-7	NA	NA	TRBV5-1	CASSRQEGGSEQYF	TGCGCCAGCAGCCGTCAGGAGGGGGGTAGCGAGCAGTACTTC
TRBJ1-5	NA	TRBD1	TRBV6-2/TRBV6-3	CASSAGQGHNQPQHF	TGTGCCAGCAGTGCGGGACAGGGACACAATCAGCCCCAGCATTTT
TRBJ2-4	NA	NA	TRBV12-3/TRBV12-4	CASSLLGPKNIQYF	TGTGCCAGCAGTTTATTGGGACCCAAAAACATTCAGTACTTC
TRBJ1-1	NA	NA	TRBV6-1	CASSEEGGQAEAFF	TGTGCCAGCAGTGAAGAGGGTGGCCAAGCTGAAGCTTTCTTT
TRBJ1-1	NA	TRBD1	TRBV3-1	CASSQDLLGQGPNTEAFF	TGTGCCAGCAGCCAAGATCTCTTGGGACAGGGACCCAACACTGAAGCTTTCTTT